Each of the 5 T cell receptor beta chains below was sequenced from the same sample in a study of metastatic and nonmetastatic thyroid tumors. TCRdb reanalyzed the PCR reads with MiXCR. This sample has tens of thousands of clones; 20% to 25% occur once, and the top ten carry 39%. Thyroid surgery was preceded by no treatment in any patient. The sequencing sample was made of blood. These receptors all come from a female donor with papillary thyroid cancer or a benign thyroid nodule (not recorded which). Some clones in this sample may be carry-over from other donors' samples.

This sequence joins TRBV28 and TRBJ2-7; the D gene is possibly TRBD1 (5 bases). Between the trimmed V and J ends, which lost 0 bases and 3 bases, there was a span of 9 bases. The CDR3 covers 14 residues. CDR1 is MDHEN and CDR2 is SYDVKM in the germline V gene. The chain's CDR3 is CASSLWAGFYEQYF. For the CDR3, the DNA is TGTGCCAGCAGTTTATGGGCAGGGTTCTACGAGCAGTACTTC.

The table lists this clone with a few counts. This sequence joins TRBV30 and TRBJ1-1, with a weak D call TRBD1 (6 bases). Germline V gene data show CDR1 as GTSNPN and CDR2 as SVGIG (reference sequence). The CDR3 has 12 amino acids. Trimming stripped 3 bases from V and 6 bases from J, with 11 bases between. In DNA form, the CDR3 reads TGTGCCTGGAGCGGGTACAGGGCTGAAGCTTTCTTT. Amino acid sequence: CAWSGYRAEAFF. Full variable domain (missing parts from reference TRBV30 and TRBJ1-1): SQTIHQWPATLVQPVGSPLSLECTVEGTSNPNLYWYRQAAGRGLQLLFYSVGIGQISSEVPQNLSASRPQDRQFILSSKKLLLSDSGFYLCAWSGYRAEAFFGQGTRLTVV.

This clone has just a few counts. Other nucleotide sequences in the sample specify the same CDR3. The chain links TRBV6-1 to TRBJ2-5, with 8 nucleotides matching TRBD1. Germline loops: CDR1 MNHNS, CDR2 SASEGT. CDR3 length equals 14 residues. Trimming took 1 base from V and 2 from J; bases not matched to a gene: 0. The CDR3 DNA reads TGTGCCAGCAGTGAAGGACAGGGGCAAGAGACCCAGTACTTC. This translates into CASSEGQGQETQYF.

The chain employs TRBV28 and TRBJ1-2, with 10 bases matching TRBD1. The CDR3 covers 16 residues. Germline V gene lookup returns CDR1 MDHEN and CDR2 SYDVKM. V dropped 5 bases and J dropped 4; count of bases not matched to a gene: 10. In DNA, the CDR3 is TGTGCCAGCAGTCCGGGACAGGGGCCGGTATCCTATGGCTACACCTTC. It translates to CASSPGQGPVSYGYTF.

This clone was picked up many times. The rearrangement links TRBV30 to TRBJ1-5; no reliable D call. CDR3 length: 12 residues. V lost 5 bases to trimming and J lost 0 bases, with 5 bases between them. Germline V CDR1 and CDR2: GTSNPN, SVGIG (reference sequence). CDR3 sequence reads: CAWDISNQPQHF. CDR3 nucleotides: TGTGCCTGGGATATTAGCAATCAGCCCCAGCATTTT.